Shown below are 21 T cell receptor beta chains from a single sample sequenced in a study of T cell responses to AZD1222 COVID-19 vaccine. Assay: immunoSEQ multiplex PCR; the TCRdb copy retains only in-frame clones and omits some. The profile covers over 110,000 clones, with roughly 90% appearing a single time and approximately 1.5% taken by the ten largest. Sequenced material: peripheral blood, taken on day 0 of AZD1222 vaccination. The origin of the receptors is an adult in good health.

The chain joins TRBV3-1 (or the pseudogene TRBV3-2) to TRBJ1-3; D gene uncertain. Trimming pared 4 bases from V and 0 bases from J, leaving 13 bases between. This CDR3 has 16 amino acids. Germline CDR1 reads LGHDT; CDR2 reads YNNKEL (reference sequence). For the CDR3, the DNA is TGTGCCAGCAGCCCCGCCAGAGGTTACTCTGGAAACACCATATATTTT. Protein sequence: CASSPARGYSGNTIYF.

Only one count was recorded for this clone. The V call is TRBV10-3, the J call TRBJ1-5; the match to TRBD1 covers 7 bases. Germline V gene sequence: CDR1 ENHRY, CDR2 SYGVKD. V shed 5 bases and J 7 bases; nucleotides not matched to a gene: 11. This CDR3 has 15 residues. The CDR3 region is CAISQGVREGQPQHF. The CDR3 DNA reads TGTGCCATCAGTCAGGGGGTGAGAGAGGGCCAGCCCCAGCATTTT.

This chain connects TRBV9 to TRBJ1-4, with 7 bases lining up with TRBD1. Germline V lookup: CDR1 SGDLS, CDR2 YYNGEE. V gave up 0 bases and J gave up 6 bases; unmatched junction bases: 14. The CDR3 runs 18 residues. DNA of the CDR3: TGTGCCAGCAGCGTAGGAGGTCTTACAGGGGACGCACATGAAAAACTGTTTTTT. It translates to CASSVGGLTGDAHEKLFF. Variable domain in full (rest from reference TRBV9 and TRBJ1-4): DSGVTQTPKHLITATGQRVTLRCSPRSGDLSVYWYQQSLDQGLQFLIQYYNGEERAKGNILERFSAQQFPDLHSELNLSSLELGDSALYFCASSVGGLTGDAHEKLFFGSGTQLSVL.

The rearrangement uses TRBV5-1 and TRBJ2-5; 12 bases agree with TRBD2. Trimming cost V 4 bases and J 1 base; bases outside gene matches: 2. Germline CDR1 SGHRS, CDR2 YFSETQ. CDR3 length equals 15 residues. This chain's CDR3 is CASSGLAGTQETQYF. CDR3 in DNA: TGCGCCAGCAGCGGACTAGCGGGAACCCAAGAGACCCAGTACTTC.

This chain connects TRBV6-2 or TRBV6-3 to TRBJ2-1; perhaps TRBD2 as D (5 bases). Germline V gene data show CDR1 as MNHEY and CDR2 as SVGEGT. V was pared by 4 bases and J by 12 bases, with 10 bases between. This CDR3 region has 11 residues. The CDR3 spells CASSSSGVQFF. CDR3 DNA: TGTGCCAGCAGTTCCTCCGGGGTGCAGTTCTTC.

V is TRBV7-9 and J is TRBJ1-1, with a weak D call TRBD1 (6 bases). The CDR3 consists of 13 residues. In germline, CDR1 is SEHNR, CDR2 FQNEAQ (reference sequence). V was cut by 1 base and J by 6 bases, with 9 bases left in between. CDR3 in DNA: TGTGCCAGCAGCTTAGAGGGGGGGTCTGAAGCTTTCTTT. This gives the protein CASSLEGGSEAFF.

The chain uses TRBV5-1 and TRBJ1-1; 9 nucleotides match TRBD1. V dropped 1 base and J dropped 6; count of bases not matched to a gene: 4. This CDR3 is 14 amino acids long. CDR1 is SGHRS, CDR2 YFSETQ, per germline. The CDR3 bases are TGCGCCAGCAGCTTGAGGGACAGGGACGCTGAAGCTTTCTTT. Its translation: CASSLRDRDAEAFF.

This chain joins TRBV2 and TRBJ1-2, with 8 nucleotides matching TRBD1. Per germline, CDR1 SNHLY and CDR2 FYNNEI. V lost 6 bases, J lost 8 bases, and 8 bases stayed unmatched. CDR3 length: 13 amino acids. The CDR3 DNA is TGTGCCAGCAGCCCCGACAGGGGAGACGGCTACACCTTC. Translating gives CASSPDRGDGYTF.

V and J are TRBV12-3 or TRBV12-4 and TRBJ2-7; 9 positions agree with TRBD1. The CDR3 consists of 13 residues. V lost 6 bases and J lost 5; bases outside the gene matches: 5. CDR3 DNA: TGTGCCAGCAGGGGGGACAGGGTCCACGAGCAGTACTTC. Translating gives CASRGDRVHEQYF.

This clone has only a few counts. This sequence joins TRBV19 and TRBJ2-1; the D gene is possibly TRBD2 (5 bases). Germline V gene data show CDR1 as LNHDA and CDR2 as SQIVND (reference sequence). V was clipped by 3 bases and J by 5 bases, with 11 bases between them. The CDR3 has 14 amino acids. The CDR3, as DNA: TGTGCCAGTAGTATCCGGGAACTCGACAATGAGCAGTTCTTC. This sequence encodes CASSIRELDNEQFF.

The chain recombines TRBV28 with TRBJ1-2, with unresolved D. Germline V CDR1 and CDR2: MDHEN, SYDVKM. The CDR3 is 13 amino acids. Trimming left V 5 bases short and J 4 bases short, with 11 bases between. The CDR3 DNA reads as TGTGCCAGCAGTCCTCTCACTCGCTATGGCTACACCTTC. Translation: CASSPLTRYGYTF.

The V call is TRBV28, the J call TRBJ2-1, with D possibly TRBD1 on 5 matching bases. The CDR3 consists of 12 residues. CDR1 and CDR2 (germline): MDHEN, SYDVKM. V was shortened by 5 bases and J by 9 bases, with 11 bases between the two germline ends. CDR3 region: CASSLFRGEQFF. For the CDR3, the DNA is TGTGCCAGCAGTCTGTTTAGGGGTGAGCAGTTCTTC.

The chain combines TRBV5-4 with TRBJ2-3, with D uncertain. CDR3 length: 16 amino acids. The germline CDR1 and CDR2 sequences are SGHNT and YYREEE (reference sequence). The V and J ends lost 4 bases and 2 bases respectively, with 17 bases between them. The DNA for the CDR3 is TGTGCCAGCAGCGCCGATTCACTACTTATCACAGATACGCAGTATTTT. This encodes CASSADSLLITDTQYF.

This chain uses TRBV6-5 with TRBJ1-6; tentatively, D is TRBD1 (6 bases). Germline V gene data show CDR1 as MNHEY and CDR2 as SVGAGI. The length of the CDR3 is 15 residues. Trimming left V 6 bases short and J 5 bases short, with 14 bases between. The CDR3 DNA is TGTGCCAGCAGGCAGAGGGGGGATAATAATTCACCCCTCCACTTT. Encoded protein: CASRQRGDNNSPLHF.

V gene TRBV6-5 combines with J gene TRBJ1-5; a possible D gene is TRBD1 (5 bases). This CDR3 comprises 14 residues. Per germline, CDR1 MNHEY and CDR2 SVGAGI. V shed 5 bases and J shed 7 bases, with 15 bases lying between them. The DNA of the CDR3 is TGTGCCAGCAGTCCCTCCAGGGAGCGGCAGCCCCAGCATTTT. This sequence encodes CASSPSRERQPQHF.

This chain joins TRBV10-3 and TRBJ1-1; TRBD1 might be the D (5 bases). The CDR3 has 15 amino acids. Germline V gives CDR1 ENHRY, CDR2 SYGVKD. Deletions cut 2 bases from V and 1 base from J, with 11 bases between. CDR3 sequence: CAISEAGRGNTEAFF. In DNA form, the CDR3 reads TGTGCCATCAGTGAGGCAGGGAGGGGGAACACTGAAGCTTTCTTT.

This CDR3 is CSATRQGDTEAFF. The CDR3 bases are TGCAGCGCCACGAGACAGGGTGACACTGAAGCTTTCTTT. V usage is TRBV29-1 and J usage is TRBJ1-1; TRBD1 matches at 7 bases. The CDR3 covers 13 residues. The V gene's germline CDR1 is SQVTM and CDR2 ANQGSEA. The V gene end was trimmed by 7 bases and the J gene end by 3 bases; junction bases not matched to a gene: 8.

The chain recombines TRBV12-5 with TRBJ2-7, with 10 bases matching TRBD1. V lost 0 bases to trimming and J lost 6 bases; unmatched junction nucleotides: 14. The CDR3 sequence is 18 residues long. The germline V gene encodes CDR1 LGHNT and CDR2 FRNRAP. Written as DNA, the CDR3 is TGTGCTAGTGGTTTGGTACTGTGGGGGGACAGGGGTGTGGGCGAGCAGTACTTC. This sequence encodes CASGLVLWGDRGVGEQYF.

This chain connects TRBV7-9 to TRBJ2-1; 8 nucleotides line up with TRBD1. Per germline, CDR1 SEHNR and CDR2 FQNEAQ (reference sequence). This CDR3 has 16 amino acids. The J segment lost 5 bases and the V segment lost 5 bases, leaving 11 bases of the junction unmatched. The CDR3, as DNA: TGTGCCAGCAGCCACCCGGGACAGGACCCCAACAATGAGCAGTTCTTC. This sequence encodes CASSHPGQDPNNEQFF.

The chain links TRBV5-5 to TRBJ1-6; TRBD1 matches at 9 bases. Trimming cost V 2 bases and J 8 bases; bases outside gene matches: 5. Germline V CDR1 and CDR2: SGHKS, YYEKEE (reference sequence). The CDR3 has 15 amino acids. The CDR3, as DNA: TGTGCCAGCAGCTTTACGGGACAGGGTGATTCACCCCTCCACTTT. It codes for CASSFTGQGDSPLHF.

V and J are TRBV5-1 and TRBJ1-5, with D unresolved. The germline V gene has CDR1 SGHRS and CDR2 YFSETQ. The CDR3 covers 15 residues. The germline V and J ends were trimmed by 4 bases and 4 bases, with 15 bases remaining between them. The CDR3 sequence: CASSPRGGPNQPQHF. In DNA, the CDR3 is TGCGCCAGCAGCCCCCGGGGAGGCCCGAATCAGCCCCAGCATTTT.